The following is a TCR beta chain sequence with its context. These data originate in a study of control samples from healthy donors and cancer patients. CDR3 length equals 15 residues. Per germline, CDR1 LNHDA and CDR2 SQIVND (reference sequence). Trimming took 3 bases from V and 4 from J, leaving 14 bases between them. Measured with immunoSEQ multiplex PCR; TCRdb has only the in-frame clones, and not every one. The profile shows some 74,000 clones, about 95% of them singletons. The chain uses TRBV19 and TRBJ2-3; D gene unclear. This TCR was sampled from a woman aged 25-40 years in good health. Sequencing input: blood. CDR3 nucleotide sequence: TGTGCCAGTAGTATCGCCCTCCCAATGGCAGATACGCAGTATTTT. Its translation: CASSIALPMADTQYF.